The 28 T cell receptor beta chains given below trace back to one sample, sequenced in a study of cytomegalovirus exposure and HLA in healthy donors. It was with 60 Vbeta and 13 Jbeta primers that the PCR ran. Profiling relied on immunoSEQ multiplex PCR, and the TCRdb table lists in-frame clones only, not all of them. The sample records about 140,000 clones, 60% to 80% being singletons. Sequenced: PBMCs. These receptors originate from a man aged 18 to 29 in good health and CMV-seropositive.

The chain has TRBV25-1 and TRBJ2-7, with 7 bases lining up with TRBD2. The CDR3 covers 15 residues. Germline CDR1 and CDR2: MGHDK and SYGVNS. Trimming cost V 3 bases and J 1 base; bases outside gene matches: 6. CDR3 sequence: CASSDPREPSYEQYF. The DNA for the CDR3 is TGTGCCAGCAGTGACCCGCGGGAGCCGTCCTACGAGCAGTACTTC.

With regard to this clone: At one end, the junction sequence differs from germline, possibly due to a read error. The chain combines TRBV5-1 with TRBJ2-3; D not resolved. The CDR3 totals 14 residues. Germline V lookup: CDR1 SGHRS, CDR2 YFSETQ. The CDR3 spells CAGSLVATTDTQYF. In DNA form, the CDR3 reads TGCGCCGGCAGCTTGGTGGCAACCACAGATACGCAGTATTTT. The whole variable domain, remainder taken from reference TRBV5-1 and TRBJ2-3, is KAGVTQTPRYLIKTRGQQVTLSCSPISGHRSVSWYQQTPGQGLQFLFEYFSETQRNKGNFPGRFSGRQFSNSRSEMNVSTLELGDSALYLCAGSLVATTDTQYFGPGTRLTVL.

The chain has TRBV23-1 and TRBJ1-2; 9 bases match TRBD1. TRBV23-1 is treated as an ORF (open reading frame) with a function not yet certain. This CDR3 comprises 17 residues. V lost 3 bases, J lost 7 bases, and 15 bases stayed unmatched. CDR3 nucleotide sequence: TGCGCCAGCAGTCACCCCGAGGACAGGGGAAATTTGGGTGGCTACACCTTC. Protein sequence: CASSHPEDRGNLGGYTF.

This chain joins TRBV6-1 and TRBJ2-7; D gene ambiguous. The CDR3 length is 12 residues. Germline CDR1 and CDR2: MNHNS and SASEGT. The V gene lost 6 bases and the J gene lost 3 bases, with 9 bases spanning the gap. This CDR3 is CASRNSSYEQYF. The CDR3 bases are TGTGCCAGCAGAAACTCAAGCTACGAGCAGTACTTC.

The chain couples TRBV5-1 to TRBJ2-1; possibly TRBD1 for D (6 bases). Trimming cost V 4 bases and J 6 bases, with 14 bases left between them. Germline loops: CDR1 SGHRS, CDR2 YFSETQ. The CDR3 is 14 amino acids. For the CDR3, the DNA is TGCGCCAGCAGCCAGGTACAGGGTTTCAATGAGCAGTTCTTC. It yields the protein CASSQVQGFNEQFF.

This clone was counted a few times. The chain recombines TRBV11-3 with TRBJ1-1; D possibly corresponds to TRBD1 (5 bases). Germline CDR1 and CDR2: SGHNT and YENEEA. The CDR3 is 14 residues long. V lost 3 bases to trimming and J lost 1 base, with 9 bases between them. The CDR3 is CASSFGGGNTEAFF. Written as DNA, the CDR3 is TGTGCCAGCAGCTTCGGCGGGGGGAACACTGAAGCTTTCTTT.

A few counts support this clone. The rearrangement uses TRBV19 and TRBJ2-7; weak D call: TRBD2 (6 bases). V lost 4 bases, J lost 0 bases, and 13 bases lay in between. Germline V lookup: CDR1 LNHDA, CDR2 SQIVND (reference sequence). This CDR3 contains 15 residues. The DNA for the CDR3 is TGTGCCAGTAGTACGAGCGGCGGGGCCTCCTACGAGCAGTACTTC. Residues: CASSTSGGASYEQYF.

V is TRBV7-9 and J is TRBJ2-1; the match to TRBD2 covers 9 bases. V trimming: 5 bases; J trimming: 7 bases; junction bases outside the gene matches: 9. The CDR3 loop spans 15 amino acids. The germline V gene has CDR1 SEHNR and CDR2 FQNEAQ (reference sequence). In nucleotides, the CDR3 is TGTGCCAGCAGCCGGGGGCTAGCGGGAAATAATGAGCAGTTCTTC. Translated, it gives CASSRGLAGNNEQFF.

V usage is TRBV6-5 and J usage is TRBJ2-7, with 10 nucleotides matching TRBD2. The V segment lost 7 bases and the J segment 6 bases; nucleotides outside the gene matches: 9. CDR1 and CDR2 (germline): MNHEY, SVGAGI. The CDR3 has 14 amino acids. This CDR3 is CASNYSGRIIEQYF. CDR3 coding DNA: TGTGCCAGCAACTATAGCGGGAGGATTATCGAGCAGTACTTC.

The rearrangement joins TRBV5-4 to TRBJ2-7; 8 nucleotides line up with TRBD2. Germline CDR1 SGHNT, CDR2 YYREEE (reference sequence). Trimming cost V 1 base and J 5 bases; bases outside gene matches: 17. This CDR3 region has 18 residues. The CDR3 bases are TGTGCCAGCAGCTTGCCAATGAGCGGGAGCTCAAGGTCTGACGAGCAGTACTTC. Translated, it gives CASSLPMSGSSRSDEQYF.

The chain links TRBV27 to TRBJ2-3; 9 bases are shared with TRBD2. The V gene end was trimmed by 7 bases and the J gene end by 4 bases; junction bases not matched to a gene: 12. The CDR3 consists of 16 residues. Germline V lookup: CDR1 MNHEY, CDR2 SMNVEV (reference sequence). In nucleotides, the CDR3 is TGTGCCAGCAACCGCCCCGGGGCGGGAGGGTCAGATACGCAGTATTTT. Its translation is CASNRPGAGGSDTQYF.

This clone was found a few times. The CDR3 is CASSIRDRTYEQYF. DNA of the CDR3: TGTGCCAGTAGTATACGAGACAGGACATACGAGCAGTACTTC. The chain joins TRBV19 to TRBJ2-7, with D possibly matching TRBD1 (6 bases). The CDR3 is 14 residues long. CDR1 is LNHDA, CDR2 SQIVND, per germline (reference sequence). Trimming removed 2 bases at V and 4 bases at J, with 12 bases between.

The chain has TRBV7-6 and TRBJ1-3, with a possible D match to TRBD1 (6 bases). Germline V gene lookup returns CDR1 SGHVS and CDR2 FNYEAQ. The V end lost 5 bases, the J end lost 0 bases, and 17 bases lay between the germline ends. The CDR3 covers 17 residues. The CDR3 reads CASSLYPDRSSGNTIYF. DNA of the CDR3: TGTGCCAGCAGCCTATACCCTGACAGGAGCTCTGGAAACACCATATATTTT. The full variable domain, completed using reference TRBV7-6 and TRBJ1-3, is GAGVSQSPRYKVTKRGQDVALRCDPISGHVSLYWYRQALGQGPEFLTYFNYEAQQDKSGLPNDRFSAERPEGSISTLTIQRTEQRDSAMYRCASSLYPDRSSGNTIYFGEGSWLTVV.

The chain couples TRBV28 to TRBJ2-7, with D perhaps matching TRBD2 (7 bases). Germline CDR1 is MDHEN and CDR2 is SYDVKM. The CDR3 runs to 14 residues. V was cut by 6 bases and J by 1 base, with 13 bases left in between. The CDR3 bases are TGTGCCAGCAGCGTGGGGGGGCTTTCCTACGAGCAGTACTTC. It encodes CASSVGGLSYEQYF.

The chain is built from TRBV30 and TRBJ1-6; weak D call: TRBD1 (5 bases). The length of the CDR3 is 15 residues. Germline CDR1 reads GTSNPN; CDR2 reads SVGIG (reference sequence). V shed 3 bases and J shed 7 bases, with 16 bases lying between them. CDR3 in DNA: TGTGCCTGGAGCTTTTCCGACAGTCTAAATTCACCCCTCCACTTT. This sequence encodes CAWSFSDSLNSPLHF.

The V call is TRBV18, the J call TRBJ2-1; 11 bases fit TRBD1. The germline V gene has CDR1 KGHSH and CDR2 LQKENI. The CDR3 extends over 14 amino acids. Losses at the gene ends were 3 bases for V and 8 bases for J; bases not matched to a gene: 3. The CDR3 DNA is TGTGCCAGCTCACCTCGGGACAGGGGGTATGAGCAGTTCTTC. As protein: CASSPRDRGYEQFF.

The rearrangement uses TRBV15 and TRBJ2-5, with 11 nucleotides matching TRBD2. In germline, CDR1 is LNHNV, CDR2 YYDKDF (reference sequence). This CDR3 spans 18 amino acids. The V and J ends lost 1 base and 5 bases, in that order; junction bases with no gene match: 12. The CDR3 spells CATSRAPHSGRAGETQYF. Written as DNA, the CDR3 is TGTGCCACCAGCAGAGCCCCCCATAGCGGGAGGGCCGGGGAGACCCAGTACTTC.

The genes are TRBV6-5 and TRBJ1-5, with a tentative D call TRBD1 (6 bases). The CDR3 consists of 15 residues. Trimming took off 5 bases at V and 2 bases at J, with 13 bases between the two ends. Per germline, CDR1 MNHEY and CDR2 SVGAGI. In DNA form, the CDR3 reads TGTGCCAGCAGTCTAACAGGGAATGGCAATCAGCCCCAGCATTTT. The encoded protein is CASSLTGNGNQPQHF.

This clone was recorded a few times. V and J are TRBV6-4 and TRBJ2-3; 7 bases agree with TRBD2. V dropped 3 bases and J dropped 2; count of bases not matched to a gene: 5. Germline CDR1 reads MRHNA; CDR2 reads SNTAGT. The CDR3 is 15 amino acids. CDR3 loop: CASSDSSGTTDTQYF. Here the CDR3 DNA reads TGTGCCAGCAGTGATTCTAGCGGAACCACAGATACGCAGTATTTT.

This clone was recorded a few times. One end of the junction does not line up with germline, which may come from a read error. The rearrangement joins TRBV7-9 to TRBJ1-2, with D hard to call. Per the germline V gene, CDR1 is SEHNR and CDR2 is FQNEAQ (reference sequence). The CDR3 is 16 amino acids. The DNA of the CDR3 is TGTTCCAGCAGCTTGGTTGCGGCGCGGGTTAACTATGGCTACACCTTC. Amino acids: CSSSLVAARVNYGYTF.

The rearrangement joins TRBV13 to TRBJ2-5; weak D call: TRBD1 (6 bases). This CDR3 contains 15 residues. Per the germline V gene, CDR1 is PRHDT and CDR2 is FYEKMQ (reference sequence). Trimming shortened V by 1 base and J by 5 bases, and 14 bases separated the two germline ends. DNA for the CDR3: TGTGCCAGCAGCTTAGTAGGGGGAAGTATTGAGACCCAGTACTTC. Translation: CASSLVGGSIETQYF.

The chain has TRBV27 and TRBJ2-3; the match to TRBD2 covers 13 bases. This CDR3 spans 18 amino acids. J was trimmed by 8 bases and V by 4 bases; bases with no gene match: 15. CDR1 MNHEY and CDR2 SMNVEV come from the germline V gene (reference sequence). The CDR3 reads CASSSASLAGGPKGTQYF. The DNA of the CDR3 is TGTGCCAGCAGTTCCGCCTCACTAGCGGGAGGGCCTAAGGGTACGCAGTATTTT.

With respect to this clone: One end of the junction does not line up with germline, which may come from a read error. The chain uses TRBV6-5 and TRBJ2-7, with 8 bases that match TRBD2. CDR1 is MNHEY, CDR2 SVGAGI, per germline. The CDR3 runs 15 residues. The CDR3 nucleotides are TGTGCCAGCAGCCCACGGGGACTAGTCTCCGACGAGCAGTACTTC. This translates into CASSPRGLVSDEQYF.

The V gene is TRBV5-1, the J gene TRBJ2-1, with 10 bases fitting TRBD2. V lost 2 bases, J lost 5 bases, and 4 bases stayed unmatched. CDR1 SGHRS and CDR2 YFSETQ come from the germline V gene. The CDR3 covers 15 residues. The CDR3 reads CASSFTSGVNNEQFF. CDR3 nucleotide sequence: TGCGCCAGCAGCTTCACTAGCGGGGTAAACAATGAGCAGTTCTTC.

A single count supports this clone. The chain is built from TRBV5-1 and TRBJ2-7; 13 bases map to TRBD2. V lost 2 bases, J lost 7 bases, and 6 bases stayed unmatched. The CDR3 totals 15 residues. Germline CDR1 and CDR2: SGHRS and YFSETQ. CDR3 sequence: CASSFRTSGSQEQYF. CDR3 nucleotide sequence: TGCGCCAGCAGCTTCCGGACTAGCGGGAGTCAAGAGCAGTACTTC. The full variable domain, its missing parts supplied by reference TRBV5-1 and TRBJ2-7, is KAGVTQTPRYLIKTRGQQVTLSCSPISGHRSVSWYQQTPGQGLQFLFEYFSETQRNKGNFPGRFSGRQFSNSRSEMNVSTLELGDSALYLCASSFRTSGSQEQYFGPGTRLTVT.

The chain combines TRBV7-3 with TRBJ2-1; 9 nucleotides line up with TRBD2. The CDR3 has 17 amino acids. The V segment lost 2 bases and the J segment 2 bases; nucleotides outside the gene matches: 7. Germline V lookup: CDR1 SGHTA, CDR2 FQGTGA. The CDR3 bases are TGTGCCAGCAGCTTACAGAGCGGGAGGACCCCCTACAATGAGCAGTTCTTC. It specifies CASSLQSGRTPYNEQFF.

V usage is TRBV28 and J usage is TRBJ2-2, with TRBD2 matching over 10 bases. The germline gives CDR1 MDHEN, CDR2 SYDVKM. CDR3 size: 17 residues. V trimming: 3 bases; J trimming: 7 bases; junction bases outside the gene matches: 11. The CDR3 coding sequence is TGTGCCAGCAGTTTGGGTCCAGCGGGAGGGCCAGACGGGGAGCTGTTTTTT. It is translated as CASSLGPAGGPDGELFF.

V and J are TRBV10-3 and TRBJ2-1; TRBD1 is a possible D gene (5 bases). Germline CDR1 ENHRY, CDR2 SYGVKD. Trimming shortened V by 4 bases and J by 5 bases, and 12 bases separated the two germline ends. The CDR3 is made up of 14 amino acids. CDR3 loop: CAISASQGNNEQFF. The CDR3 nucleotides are TGTGCCATCAGTGCATCCCAGGGCAACAATGAGCAGTTCTTC.